This paragraph reports one TCR beta chain. Here immunoSEQ multiplex PCR was the method, and the copy in TCRdb shows in-frame clones only, minus some. The repertoire holds about 370,000 clones, 85% to 90% seen once, with 5% to 8.5% in the top ten. The sample comes from a study of blood T cell repertoires in COVID-19. Across the whole study: The samples span acute and convalescent COVID-19 from the United States, Italy and Spain. The analysed material was cDNA or gDNA that came from T cells, B-cell-depleted T cells, or PBMCs.

With 1 base clipped from V and 3 bases from J, the junction kept 3 bases outside the gene matches. The length of the CDR3 is 14 residues. Germline-derived CDR1 and CDR2 are SGHRS and YFSETQ. The rearrangement joins TRBV5-1 to TRBJ1-1, with 7 bases identical to TRBD1. Material for sequencing was peripheral blood. This TCR was recovered from a young man with active or convalescent COVID-19. The CDR3 DNA is TGCGCCAGCAGCTTGAGGGGGCTTGACACTGAAGCTTTCTTT. Its translation is CASSLRGLDTEAFF.